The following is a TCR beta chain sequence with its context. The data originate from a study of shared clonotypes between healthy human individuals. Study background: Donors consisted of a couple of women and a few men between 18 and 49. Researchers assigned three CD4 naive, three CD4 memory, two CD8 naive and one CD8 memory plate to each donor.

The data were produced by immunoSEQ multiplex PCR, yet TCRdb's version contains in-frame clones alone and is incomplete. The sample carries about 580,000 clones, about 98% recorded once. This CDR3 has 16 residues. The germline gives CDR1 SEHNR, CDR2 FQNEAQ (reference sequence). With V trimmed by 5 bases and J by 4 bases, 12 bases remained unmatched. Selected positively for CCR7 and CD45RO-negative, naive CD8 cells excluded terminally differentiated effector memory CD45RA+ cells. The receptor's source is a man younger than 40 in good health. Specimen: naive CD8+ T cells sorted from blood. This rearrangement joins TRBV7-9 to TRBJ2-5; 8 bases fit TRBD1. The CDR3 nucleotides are TGTGCCAGCAGCCAGCCTGGACAGGGTGAAGGAGAGACCCAGTACTTC. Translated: CASSQPGQGEGETQYF.